This is a list of T cell receptor beta chains from one sample in a study of a mutant IDH1 vaccine in newly diagnosed glioma. Their target antigens are unknown. The assay was immunoSEQ multiplex PCR, and TCRdb's table has in-frame clones only and misses some. The sample holds about 27,000 clones, 75% to 80% seen once. Sequencing used PBMCs, obtained from a glioma patient whose treatment included an IDH1 peptide vaccine. These receptors all come from a man aged 40-49 years with glioma. Each CDR3 is given with its conserved first and last residue. The order of the fields is V gene, clone size, CDR3 protein. Clone size is not always given. Where it is, it says once, few, many or a class for expanded clones.

TRBV28 | . | CASSQQRTSTDTQYF
TRBV6-1 | . | CASSENLGLAVSNEQFF
TRBV27 | . | CASSTGTAINEKLFF
TRBV20-1 | . | CSASRPGELFF
TRBV5-4 | . | CASSHPQLETQYF
TRBV6-5 | . | CASRLDTNTEAFF
TRBV18 | few | CASSPGQGSRSNTEAFF
TRBV4-2 | few | CASSQDRSQLTEAFF
TRBV27 | . | CASSSRTSGRLRDTQYF
TRBV5-8 | . | CASSLQRQGPEKLFF
TRBV19 | . | CASSHPGTEAFF
TRBV7-8 | . | CASSLGESGNSKTQYF
TRBV7-9 | few | CASSSPAGEGEKLFF
TRBV29-1 | . | CSVIGEVANYGYTF
TRBV5-5 | . | CASSHDRGNQPQHF
TRBV18 | once | CASSPRNRERSYGYTF
TRBV11-2 | . | CASSLRGDHQETQYF
TRBV7-8 | . | CASSKAFRTTGGAKNIQYF
TRBV28 | . | CASTSLGGSNQPQHF
TRBV7-9 | . | CASSGAPSGVQYF
TRBV29-1 | . | CSVDRGLNTEAFF
TRBV19 | . | CASSIDRRGYTF
TRBV5-1 | . | CASSSTGAPPTGGLFF
TRBV9 | . | CASMGRERNQPQHF
TRBV6-5 | few | CASNTGDTEAFF
TRBV7-6 | . | CASSLLAGDDTQYF
TRBV7-9 | . | CASSLVAASGIGEQFF
TRBV6-5 | . | CASSGGSFYTGELFF
TRBV7-2 | . | CASSLGYLTSTDTQYF
TRBV19 | . | CASSKGLGVGGLTGELFF
TRBV4-1 | . | CASSQEQGQGTFF
TRBV7-8 | . | CASSLQAGSYNEQFF
TRBV13 | . | CASSLGPGGRQPQHF
TRBV5-4 | . | CASRSQRKGYTF
TRBV4-3 | once | CASSQDIRGAGSSVEKLFF
TRBV2 | . | CASSVRSGGGSFLEKLFF
TRBV9 | . | CASSVALVSYNEQFF
TRBV6-5 | . | CASKRQGAKEPQHF
TRBV20-1 | . | CSARGDNEQFF
TRBV23-1 | once | CASSQLWTGDNSPLHF
TRBV4-1 | . | CASSQVAQGAGTDTQYF
TRBV6-1 | . | CASSPLGGAIDTQYF
TRBV5-5 | . | CASSLGREQFF
TRBV5-4 | . | CASSLGSSGANVLTF
TRBV7-2 | . | CASSLSRVNTEAFF
TRBV11-2 | . | CASSLDGLPNNEQFF